The 23 T cell receptor beta chains presented below share a single source sample, sequenced in a study of cytomegalovirus exposure and HLA in healthy donors. Both 60 Vbeta primers and 13 Jbeta primers went into the PCR. The repertoire was sequenced with immunoSEQ multiplex PCR; TCRdb's copy has only in-frame clones and lacks some. Of roughly 100,000 clones in the sample, about 81% were seen once. The sequencing input was PBMCs. The receptors stem from a man aged 25-45 years in good health and CMV-seronegative.

DNA for the CDR3: TGTGCCAGCAGTGGACAGGCCGGCGACGAGCAGTACTTC. It codes for CASSGQAGDEQYF. The chain is built from TRBV2 and TRBJ2-7, with D possibly TRBD1 on 6 matching bases. Germline V lookup: CDR1 SNHLY, CDR2 FYNNEI. Trimming took off 4 bases at V and 5 bases at J, with 12 bases between the two ends. The CDR3 runs 13 residues.

The V gene is TRBV7-2, the J gene TRBJ2-7; tentatively, D is TRBD2 (6 bases). Germline values: CDR1 SGHTA, CDR2 FQGNSA. V lost 0 bases to trimming and J lost 1 base, with 10 bases between them. The CDR3 has 15 residues. CDR3 in amino acids: CASSLAGGSSYEQYF. In DNA form, the CDR3 reads TGTGCCAGCAGCTTAGCGGGGGGTTCGTCCTACGAGCAGTACTTC.

CDR3 sequence: CASSLGHRGKNQETQYF. In DNA, the CDR3 is TGTGCCAGCAGCTTAGGTCACAGGGGAAAAAACCAAGAGACCCAGTACTTC. The chain links TRBV11-3 to TRBJ2-5, with 7 bases that match TRBD1. Germline loops: CDR1 SGHNT, CDR2 YENEEA. Trimming took 1 base from V and 0 from J; bases not matched to a gene: 8. This CDR3 has 17 amino acids.

The gene calls are TRBV4-1 and TRBJ2-1; 7 bases align to TRBD2. The CDR3 is made up of 16 amino acids. V was pared by 0 bases and J by 7 bases, with 9 bases of the junction left unmatched. Germline-derived CDR1 and CDR2 are MGHRA and YSYEKL. CDR3 in DNA: TGCGCCAGCAGCCAAGATGCCAGCGGGGTAGCAAATGAGCAGTTCTTC. Translated: CASSQDASGVANEQFF.

The chain has TRBV15 and TRBJ2-4; 8 bases are shared with TRBD1. Germline CDR1 and CDR2: LNHNV and YYDKDF (reference sequence). V lost 4 bases, J lost 4 bases, and 12 bases stayed unmatched. CDR3 length: 17 amino acids. The CDR3 coding sequence is TGTGCCACCAGCACACGGACAGGGACTCGGTTAAAAAACATTCAGTACTTC. Its translation: CATSTRTGTRLKNIQYF. Full variable domain (missing parts from reference TRBV15 and TRBJ2-4): DAMVIQNPRYQVTQFGKPVTLSCSQTLNHNVMYWYQQKSSQAPKLLFHYYDKDFNNEADTPDNFQSRRPNTSFCFLDIRSPGLGDTAMYLCATSTRTGTRLKNIQYFGAGTRLSVL.

A single count supports this clone. As DNA, the CDR3 is TGTGCCACCAGCGGAGGGACAGGATATAGCAATCAGCCCCAGCATTTT. It encodes CATSGGTGYSNQPQHF. The chain employs TRBV15 and TRBJ1-5, with TRBD1 matching 8 bases. The junction had 6 bases not matched to a gene; V was cut back by 5 bases and J by 0 bases. The CDR3 sequence is 16 residues long. Germline CDR1 is LNHNV and CDR2 is YYDKDF (reference sequence).

The chain carries TRBV19 and TRBJ1-1, with 7 bases fitting TRBD1. There are 11 residues in the CDR3. Unmatched junction bases numbered 2, after V lost 7 bases and J lost 6 bases. CDR1 is LNHDA, CDR2 SQIVND, per germline (reference sequence). CDR3: CASIGTAEAFF. In DNA, the CDR3 is TGTGCCAGTATTGGGACAGCTGAAGCTTTCTTT.

V is TRBV27 and J is TRBJ1-5, with D hard to call. CDR1 is MNHEY, CDR2 SMNVEV, per germline (reference sequence). V lost 6 bases to trimming and J lost 3 bases, with 6 bases between them. The CDR3 consists of 12 residues. CDR3 in amino acids: CASRRINQPQHF. The CDR3 nucleotides are TGTGCCAGCAGGCGAATCAATCAGCCCCAGCATTTT.

A single count supports this clone. The chain couples TRBV7-9 to TRBJ1-6; D might be TRBD1 (5 bases). The CDR3 is 17 amino acids. V was shortened by 5 bases and J by 0 bases, with 14 bases between the two germline ends. Germline CDR1 SEHNR, CDR2 FQNEAQ (reference sequence). CDR3 sequence (DNA): TGTGCCAGCAGCACCGCCCAGGGAGGCTCCTATAATTCACCCCTCCACTTT. Residues: CASSTAQGGSYNSPLHF.

Only a few counts were recorded for this clone. The chain combines TRBV10-3 with TRBJ1-2, with D perhaps TRBD1 (6 bases). From germline, CDR1 is ENHRY and CDR2 SYGVKD. V was cut by 10 bases and J by 3 bases, with 15 bases left in between. This CDR3 region has 13 residues. This CDR3 reads CATQGQGDYGYTF. The CDR3 nucleotides are TGTGCCACCCAGGGGCAGGGAGACTATGGCTACACCTTC.

This clone has just a few counts. The rearrangement uses TRBV6-1 and TRBJ1-1; D is perhaps TRBD1 (6 bases). In germline, CDR1 is MNHNS, CDR2 SASEGT. V dropped 4 bases and J dropped 1 base, with 10 bases sitting between them. The CDR3 length is 14 residues. This chain's CDR3 is CASSVGQPNTEAFF. The CDR3 DNA reads TGTGCCAGCAGTGTGGGACAACCGAACACTGAAGCTTTCTTT.

CDR3 loop: CASTLLGVNTEAFF. The CDR3 nucleotides are TGTGCCAGTACCCTCCTGGGCGTGAACACTGAAGCTTTCTTT. The chain carries TRBV19 and TRBJ1-1; D remains ambiguous. V gave up 7 bases and J gave up 0 bases, with 12 bases separating them. From germline, CDR1 is LNHDA and CDR2 SQIVND (reference sequence). This CDR3 contains 14 residues.

This clone was seen more than once but under ten times. This chain uses TRBV7-6 with TRBJ1-2, with no clear D. Germline V gene lookup returns CDR1 SGHVS and CDR2 FNYEAQ. The CDR3 spans 13 residues. Trimming cost V 5 bases and J 7 bases, with 14 bases left between them. The chain's CDR3 is CASSPRAEGGYTF. Here the CDR3 DNA reads TGTGCCAGCAGCCCCCGGGCCGAGGGTGGCTACACCTTC. The full variable domain, in which reference TRBV7-6 and TRBJ1-2 provide the parts outside the CDR3, is GAGVSQSPRYKVTKRGQDVALRCDPISGHVSLYWYRQALGQGPEFLTYFNYEAQQDKSGLPNDRFSAERPEGSISTLTIQRTEQRDSAMYRCASSPRAEGGYTFGSGTRLTVV.

V is TRBV9 and J is TRBJ2-1; 7 positions match TRBD1. The CDR3 loop spans 15 amino acids. With V trimmed by 0 bases and J by 6 bases, 6 bases remained unmatched. Per germline, CDR1 SGDLS and CDR2 YYNGEE. In DNA form, the CDR3 reads TGTGCCAGCAGCGTAGAACAGGGGAATTTCAATGAGCAGTTCTTC. It translates to CASSVEQGNFNEQFF. Full variable domain (missing parts from reference TRBV9 and TRBJ2-1): DSGVTQTPKHLITATGQRVTLRCSPRSGDLSVYWYQQSLDQGLQFLIQYYNGEERAKGNILERFSAQQFPDLHSELNLSSLELGDSALYFCASSVEQGNFNEQFFGPGTRLTVL.

The chain is built from TRBV14 and TRBJ2-3, with 14 positions matching TRBD2. The germline V gene has CDR1 SGHDN and CDR2 FVKESK. V gave up 2 bases and J gave up 1 base; unmatched junction bases: 2. The CDR3 loop spans 17 amino acids. The CDR3 here is CASSQTGLAGGTDTQYF. The DNA for the CDR3 is TGTGCCAGCAGCCAAACGGGACTAGCGGGGGGCACAGATACGCAGTATTTT.

This chain connects TRBV6-5 to TRBJ2-7; D gene ambiguous. The length of the CDR3 is 11 residues. V was trimmed by 2 bases and J by 7 bases, leaving 6 bases between them. Germline V CDR1 and CDR2: MNHEY, SVGAGI. The CDR3 loop reads CASSYGQEQYF. As DNA, the CDR3 is TGTGCCAGCAGTTACGGGCAGGAGCAGTACTTC.

This clone came up once. V usage is TRBV5-1 and J usage is TRBJ2-5, with 11 bases aligning to TRBD2. CDR1 and CDR2 (germline): SGHRS, YFSETQ. Losses at the gene ends were 5 bases for V and 4 bases for J; bases not matched to a gene: 10. The CDR3 runs to 16 residues. The CDR3 here is CASSQPLAGGPETQYF. The CDR3, as DNA: TGCGCCAGCAGTCAACCGCTAGCGGGGGGACCAGAGACCCAGTACTTC.

This clone appeared once. Here the CDR3 DNA reads TGTGCCAGCAGCCAGTTGGACGGGGGGCGGGGGGACACCATATATTTT. Amino acids: CASSQLDGGRGDTIYF. The rearrangement links TRBV7-8 to TRBJ1-3; perhaps TRBD1 as D (6 bases). The V gene lost 5 bases and the J gene lost 8 bases, with 22 bases spanning the gap. The CDR3 loop spans 16 amino acids. Germline CDR1 SGHVS, CDR2 FQNEAQ.

The J gene is TRBJ2-2, the V gene TRBV4-1; TRBD1 matches 9 bases. The ends lost 5 bases at V and 2 bases at J; junction bases unmatched: 6. This CDR3 spans 16 amino acids. Germline V gene data show CDR1 as MGHRA and CDR2 as YSYEKL. CDR3 DNA: TGCGCCAGCAGCGCACAGGGGGCGCTTAACACCGGGGAGCTGTTTTTT. Translating it yields CASSAQGALNTGELFF.

The rearrangement uses TRBV4-3 and TRBJ2-3, with a weak D call TRBD2 (5 bases). The ends were cut back, 3 bases at V and 2 bases at J, with 24 bases in the middle. Germline V lookup: CDR1 LGHNA, CDR2 YSLEER. The CDR3 runs 19 residues. This CDR3 is CASSHPPWGSEEPTDTQYF. CDR3 bases: TGCGCCAGCAGCCACCCCCCCTGGGGTTCGGAGGAGCCCACAGATACGCAGTATTTT.

The rearrangement links TRBV7-9 to TRBJ1-2, with 8 bases lining up with TRBD1. In germline, CDR1 is SEHNR, CDR2 FQNEAQ (reference sequence). Trimming removed 0 bases from V and 3 bases from J; junction bases left unmatched: 12. The CDR3 is 18 residues long. CDR3 region: CASSLAITGGYPDYGYTF. The DNA for the CDR3 is TGTGCCAGCAGCTTAGCCATAACAGGGGGTTACCCCGACTATGGCTACACCTTC.

The chain couples TRBV19 to TRBJ1-5; D might be TRBD1 (5 bases). Trimming stripped 7 bases from V and 1 base from J, with 14 bases between. Germline assignment: CDR1 LNHDA and CDR2 SQIVND (reference sequence). The CDR3 totals 15 residues. The CDR3 here is CASTPRPGSNQPQHF. The CDR3 region has the DNA TGTGCCAGTACCCCTCGCCCAGGGAGCAATCAGCCCCAGCATTTT. Combining the CDR3 with reference TRBV19 and TRBJ1-5 gives the whole variable domain DGGITQSPKYLFRKEGQNVTLSCEQNLNHDAMYWYRQDPGQGLRLIYYSQIVNDFQKGDIAEGYSVSREKKESFPLTVTSAQKNPTAFYLCASTPRPGSNQPQHFGDGTRLSIL.

J is TRBJ1-5 and V is TRBV9; weak D call: TRBD1 (6 bases). Germline values: CDR1 SGDLS, CDR2 YYNGEE. Trimming pared 2 bases from V and 0 bases from J, leaving 9 bases between. The CDR3 consists of 15 residues. The CDR3 region has the DNA TGTGCCAGCAGCGTGGACAGTTCTAGCAATCAGCCCCAGCATTTT. It encodes CASSVDSSSNQPQHF.